The 32 T cell receptor beta chains listed next were all sequenced from one sample in a study of blood T cell repertoires in COVID-19. Generated by immunoSEQ multiplex PCR, the TCRdb table keeps only in-frame clones and is missing some. The repertoire holds 200,000 to 300,000 clones, with 83% as singletons. The sequencing sample was made of peripheral blood. All receptors derive from a human donor in a cohort sampled during active COVID-19.

The chain recombines TRBV5-4 with TRBJ2-1, with a possible D match to TRBD2 (6 bases). Trimming stripped 3 bases from V and 10 bases from J, with 17 bases between. This CDR3 contains 14 residues. The germline V gene has CDR1 SGHNT and CDR2 YYREEE (reference sequence). Here the CDR3 DNA reads TGTGCCAGCAGCTCCCCCGGGACTTCAGGCGAGCAGTTCTTC. This sequence encodes CASSSPGTSGEQFF. Filled out from reference TRBV5-4 and TRBJ2-1, the complete variable domain reads ETGVTQSPTHLIKTRGQQVTLRCSSQSGHNTVSWYQQALGQGPQFIFQYYREEENGRGNFPPRFSGLQFPNYSSELNVNALELDDSALYLCASSSPGTSGEQFFGPGTRLTVL.

The genes are TRBV3-1 (or the pseudogene TRBV3-2) and TRBJ2-7, with TRBD1 as a possible D gene (5 bases). The V gene's germline CDR1 is LGHDT and CDR2 YNNKEL (reference sequence). The CDR3 is 15 amino acids. Trimming took 0 bases from V and 10 from J, leaving 19 bases between them. CDR3 bases: TGTGCCAGCAGCCAAGATGTGATAAGGGGAAGGGCACAGTACTTC. It yields the protein CASSQDVIRGRAQYF.

Regarding this clone: Mismatch with germline at one junction end may stem from a read error. The chain couples TRBV7-7 to TRBJ2-2, with D perhaps matching TRBD2 (5 bases). Germline V gives CDR1 SSHAT, CDR2 FNYEAQ (reference sequence). The CDR3 consists of 14 residues. The CDR3 DNA sequence: TGTGCTAGCAGCTTACGGGGGAACACCGGGGAGCTGTTTTTT. It encodes CASSLRGNTGELFF. The whole variable domain, remainder taken from reference TRBV7-7 and TRBJ2-2, is GAGVSQSPRYKVTKRGQDVTLRCDPISSHATLYWYQQALGQGPEFLTYFNYEAQPDKSGLPSDRFSAERPEGSISTLTIQRTEQRDSAMYRCASSLRGNTGELFFGEGSRLTVL.

The CDR3 loop is CASNSHQETQYF. CDR3 coding DNA: TGTGCCAGCAACAGCCACCAAGAGACCCAGTACTTC. The chain combines TRBV5-4 with TRBJ2-5; no clear D gene. Trimming took off 6 bases at V and 0 bases at J, with 6 bases between the two ends. The CDR3 covers 12 residues. CDR1 is SGHNT and CDR2 is YYREEE in the germline V gene (reference sequence).

J is TRBJ2-5 and V is TRBV6-2 or TRBV6-3; 14 positions agree with TRBD2. Germline loops: CDR1 MNHEY, CDR2 SVGEGT. The CDR3 has 15 amino acids. With 6 bases clipped from V and 5 bases from J, the junction kept 5 bases outside the gene matches. CDR3 region: CASSSGLAGAETQYF. CDR3 sequence (DNA): TGTGCCAGCAGCTCGGGACTAGCGGGAGCGGAGACCCAGTACTTC.

The chain has TRBV6-5 and TRBJ2-3, with 9 positions matching TRBD2. The length of the CDR3 is 16 residues. Germline V gene sequence: CDR1 MNHEY, CDR2 SVGAGI. With 1 base clipped from V and 4 bases from J, the junction kept 6 bases outside the gene matches. CDR3 residues: CASSYFSGSGADTQYF. The CDR3 DNA sequence: TGTGCCAGCAGTTACTTTAGCGGGAGTGGTGCAGATACGCAGTATTTT.

The chain carries TRBV6-5 and TRBJ2-7; 7 nucleotides align to TRBD1. After removal of 5 bases from V and 2 bases from J, the junction contained 6 bases not matched to a gene. CDR1 is MNHEY and CDR2 is SVGAGI in the germline V gene. The CDR3 covers 14 residues. The CDR3 loop reads CASSQYGTAYEQYF. In DNA form, the CDR3 reads TGTGCCAGCAGTCAGTATGGGACAGCCTACGAGCAGTACTTC.

V and J are TRBV3-1 (or the pseudogene TRBV3-2) and TRBJ2-3; TRBD1 matches 8 bases. V was pared by 5 bases and J by 3 bases, with 10 bases of the junction left unmatched. The CDR3 length is 16 residues. Germline assignment: CDR1 LGHDT and CDR2 YNNKEL (reference sequence). The CDR3 loop is CASSDRDRPWTDTQYF. The CDR3 DNA follows: TGTGCCAGCAGCGACCGGGACAGGCCGTGGACAGATACGCAGTATTTT.

J is TRBJ2-7 and V is TRBV7-9; weak D call: TRBD2 (5 bases). V lost 3 bases to trimming and J lost 2 bases, with 14 bases between them. CDR1 and CDR2 (germline): SEHNR, FQNEAQ (reference sequence). This CDR3 has 15 residues. CDR3 region: CASSLLLAGAYEQYF. DNA for the CDR3: TGTGCCAGCAGCTTGCTTCTAGCTGGAGCCTACGAGCAGTACTTC.

There are a few counts of this clone. The chain uses TRBV12-3 or TRBV12-4 and TRBJ1-2; TRBD1 matches 10 bases. The CDR3 extends over 13 amino acids. V was clipped by 2 bases and J by 10 bases; unmatched bases: 4. For the CDR3, the DNA is TGTGCCAGCAGTTTATCGGGACAGGGGCACTACACCTTC. Its translation is CASSLSGQGHYTF.

The V and J genes are TRBV6-5 and TRBJ1-2; D not resolved. The CDR3 is 14 amino acids. V lost 6 bases and J 5 bases, leaving 16 bases between the germline ends. CDR1 is MNHEY, CDR2 SVGAGI, per germline. CDR3 coding DNA: TGTGCCAGCAGGAAAGGAGGGAACGGGTATGGCTACACCTTC. This encodes CASRKGGNGYGYTF.

The chain carries TRBV9 and TRBJ2-1, with D maybe TRBD2 (6 bases). This CDR3 has 15 amino acids. Germline V gene lookup returns CDR1 SGDLS and CDR2 YYNGEE. Trimming left V 1 base short and J 7 bases short, with 15 bases between. The CDR3 loop reads CASSVQLGSGNEQFF. In DNA form, the CDR3 reads TGTGCCAGCAGCGTACAACTGGGGAGCGGGAATGAGCAGTTCTTC.

The chain joins TRBV23-1 to TRBJ2-7; weak D call: TRBD2 (6 bases). TRBV23-1 is flagged as an ORF with uncertain function. V was clipped by 6 bases and J by 4 bases, with 19 bases between them. The length of the CDR3 is 15 residues. The CDR3 loop is CASSRAAGREYEQYF. In DNA form, the CDR3 reads TGCGCCAGCAGCCGTGCCGCGGGACGGGAATACGAGCAGTACTTC.

The gene calls are TRBV5-4 and TRBJ1-2, with TRBD1 matching over 7 bases. The CDR3 spans 18 residues. From germline, CDR1 is SGHNT and CDR2 YYREEE (reference sequence). Losses at the gene ends were 7 bases for V and 6 bases for J; bases not matched to a gene: 24. Here the CDR3 reads CASFNHNRLGTDGNGYTF. The CDR3 DNA is TGTGCCAGCTTTAACCACAACAGGCTTGGGACAGACGGGAATGGCTACACCTTC.

The CDR3 region has the DNA TGTGCCAGCAGTACCCGGGACTTGGGCTACGAGCAGTACTTC. It yields the protein CASSTRDLGYEQYF. The rearrangement joins TRBV6-5 to TRBJ2-7, with D possibly matching TRBD2 (6 bases). Germline V lookup: CDR1 MNHEY, CDR2 SVGAGI. The CDR3 is made up of 14 amino acids. Deletions cut 5 bases from V and 3 bases from J, with 14 bases between.

V gene TRBV5-7 combines with J gene TRBJ1-1, with D perhaps TRBD1 (5 bases). TRBV5-7 is designated an ORF whose function remains uncertain. V lost 1 base, J lost 0 bases, and 7 bases lay in between. This CDR3 has 14 residues. The CDR3 here is CASSLTGVNTEAFF. The CDR3 bases are TGTGCCAGCAGCTTGACAGGAGTGAACACTGAAGCTTTCTTT.

The rearrangement links TRBV11-2 to TRBJ1-3; tentatively, D is TRBD1 (5 bases). Germline assignment: CDR1 SGHAT and CDR2 FQNNGV. Deletions cut 5 bases from V and 4 bases from J, with 9 bases between. The CDR3 spans 13 residues. Here the CDR3 reads CASSVTAGNTIYF. Written as DNA, the CDR3 is TGTGCCAGCAGCGTGACAGCCGGAAACACCATATATTTT.

The CDR3 here is CASSYEAPIGELFF. The CDR3 DNA follows: TGTGCCAGCAGTTACGAGGCCCCCATCGGGGAGCTGTTTTTT. The chain uses TRBV6-5 and TRBJ2-2; unclear D gene. V was trimmed by 2 bases and J by 7 bases, leaving 11 bases between them. CDR1 is MNHEY, CDR2 SVGAGI, per germline. The CDR3 length is 14 residues.

The sample holds one count of this clone. The chain joins TRBV4-1 to TRBJ1-2, with 7 nucleotides matching TRBD1. Unmatched junction bases numbered 6, after V lost 2 bases and J lost 6 bases. CDR1 is MGHRA and CDR2 is YSYEKL in the germline V gene. This CDR3 comprises 14 residues. The DNA for the CDR3 is TGCGCCAGCAGCCAACGAGGACAGGTTGATGGCTACACCTTC. The encoded protein is CASSQRGQVDGYTF.

V usage is TRBV24-1 and J usage is TRBJ2-1; 10 bases fit TRBD1. CDR1 KGHDR and CDR2 SFDVKD come from the germline V gene. CDR3 length: 17 residues. V was pared by 4 bases and J by 8 bases, with 13 bases of the junction left unmatched. The CDR3 reads CATSDWGGTGEFHEQFF. CDR3 sequence (DNA): TGTGCCACCAGTGACTGGGGCGGGACAGGGGAGTTTCATGAGCAGTTCTTC.

This rearrangement joins TRBV19 to TRBJ1-3, with a tentative D call TRBD1 (6 bases). V was clipped by 7 bases and J by 4 bases, with 11 bases between them. The CDR3 has 13 residues. The V gene's germline CDR1 is LNHDA and CDR2 SQIVND (reference sequence). CDR3 nucleotides: TGTGCCAGTACGACAGGTGGAGGAAACACCATATATTTT. Its protein is CASTTGGGNTIYF. The full variable domain, its missing parts supplied by reference TRBV19 and TRBJ1-3, is DGGITQSPKYLFRKEGQNVTLSCEQNLNHDAMYWYRQDPGQGLRLIYYSQIVNDFQKGDIAEGYSVSREKKESFPLTVTSAQKNPTAFYLCASTTGGGNTIYFGEGSWLTVV.

V usage is TRBV10-1 and J usage is TRBJ2-1; 10 nucleotides line up with TRBD2. CDR1 WNHNN and CDR2 SYGVQD come from the germline V gene (reference sequence). V shed 3 bases and J 7 bases; nucleotides not matched to a gene: 12. This CDR3 is built from 17 residues. The CDR3 DNA follows: TGCGCCAGCAGTGATGGCTTAGCGGGGGGCTTCCTGAATGAGCAGTTCTTC. Translated: CASSDGLAGGFLNEQFF.

The chain uses TRBV7-3 and TRBJ2-3, with D perhaps matching TRBD2 (5 bases). V was cut by 5 bases and J by 5 bases, with 20 bases left in between. Germline loops: CDR1 SGHTA, CDR2 FQGTGA. The CDR3 sequence is 16 residues long. The CDR3 spells CASSKEGHRGGDTQYF. Here the CDR3 DNA reads TGTGCCAGCAGCAAGGAAGGCCACCGAGGAGGAGATACGCAGTATTTT.

With regard to this clone: At the DNA level, this CDR3 is encoded by other sequences in the same sample as well. The chain recombines TRBV18 with TRBJ1-1, with 8 nucleotides matching TRBD1. V was pared by 3 bases and J by 1 base, with 1 base of the junction left unmatched. The CDR3 runs 14 residues. Germline lookup yields CDR1 KGHSH and CDR2 LQKENI. CDR3 region: CASSPGTGNTEAFF. The CDR3 DNA reads as TGTGCCAGCTCACCCGGGACAGGGAACACTGAAGCTTTCTTT.

The V and J genes are TRBV5-1 and TRBJ2-3; TRBD1 might be the D (6 bases). Germline CDR1 reads SGHRS; CDR2 reads YFSETQ. V shed 2 bases and J shed 2 bases, with 18 bases lying between them. CDR3 length: 17 amino acids. The CDR3 reads CASSFSGAVEITDTQYF. DNA for the CDR3: TGCGCCAGCAGCTTTTCAGGGGCAGTAGAAATCACAGATACGCAGTATTTT.

This chain connects TRBV19 to TRBJ1-5; D is uncertain. Trimming pared 3 bases from V and 0 bases from J, leaving 9 bases between. The CDR3 loop spans 15 amino acids. Per germline, CDR1 LNHDA and CDR2 SQIVND (reference sequence). Here the CDR3 reads CASSIRAGSNQPQHF. Here the CDR3 DNA reads TGTGCCAGTAGTATTCGCGCGGGTAGCAATCAGCCCCAGCATTTT.

This chain joins TRBV4-1 and TRBJ1-4, with 9 nucleotides matching TRBD1. With V trimmed by 0 bases and J by 14 bases, 4 bases remained unmatched. Germline CDR1 reads MGHRA; CDR2 reads YSYEKL. The CDR3 has 13 residues. CDR3 in amino acids: CASSQDTDRGLFF. CDR3 nucleotide sequence: TGCGCCAGCAGCCAAGATACCGACAGGGGGCTGTTTTTT.

The rearrangement links TRBV24-1 to TRBJ2-3, with D maybe TRBD1 (6 bases). From germline, CDR1 is KGHDR and CDR2 SFDVKD. V dropped 6 bases and J dropped 3 bases, with 15 bases sitting between them. The CDR3 runs to 15 residues. The CDR3 sequence is CATSSIQGITDTQYF. CDR3 sequence (DNA): TGTGCCACCAGTTCCATTCAGGGGATAACAGATACGCAGTATTTT.

The rearrangement joins TRBV6-5 to TRBJ1-5, with D perhaps TRBD1 (5 bases). Trimming stripped 8 bases from V and 2 bases from J, with 16 bases between. Germline lookup yields CDR1 MNHEY and CDR2 SVGAGI. This CDR3 is built from 15 residues. The CDR3 nucleotides read TGTGCCAGCGGCTTAGGGACTGATGGCAATCAGCCCCAGCATTTT. Translating it yields CASGLGTDGNQPQHF.

This clone occurred a few times. In DNA, the CDR3 is TGTGCCAGCAGCCAAGGCGGGAGTACCTCCTACGAGCAGTACTTC. Translated: CASSQGGSTSYEQYF. The chain carries TRBV3-1 (or the pseudogene TRBV3-2) and TRBJ2-7; 7 positions agree with TRBD2. J was trimmed by 0 bases and V by 1 base; bases with no gene match: 3. The germline V gene has CDR1 LGHDT and CDR2 YNNKEL (reference sequence). This CDR3 region has 15 residues.

The chain combines TRBV15 with TRBJ1-2; 8 bases match TRBD1. The germline V gene has CDR1 LNHNV and CDR2 YYDKDF (reference sequence). The CDR3 spans 16 residues. J lost 4 bases, V lost 5 bases, and 12 bases had no gene match. The CDR3 sequence is CATSGGTGSVSYGYTF. The CDR3 coding sequence is TGTGCCACCAGCGGGGGGACAGGAAGCGTAAGCTATGGCTACACCTTC.

The chain carries TRBV2 and TRBJ2-7; 10 bases are a match to TRBD1. V lost 5 bases, J lost 2 bases, and 6 bases stayed unmatched. Looked up from germline, CDR1 is SNHLY and CDR2 is FYNNEI. The CDR3 extends over 15 amino acids. CDR3: CASSKDRGLTYEQYF. In DNA form, the CDR3 reads TGTGCCAGCAGTAAGGACAGGGGGTTGACCTACGAGCAGTACTTC.